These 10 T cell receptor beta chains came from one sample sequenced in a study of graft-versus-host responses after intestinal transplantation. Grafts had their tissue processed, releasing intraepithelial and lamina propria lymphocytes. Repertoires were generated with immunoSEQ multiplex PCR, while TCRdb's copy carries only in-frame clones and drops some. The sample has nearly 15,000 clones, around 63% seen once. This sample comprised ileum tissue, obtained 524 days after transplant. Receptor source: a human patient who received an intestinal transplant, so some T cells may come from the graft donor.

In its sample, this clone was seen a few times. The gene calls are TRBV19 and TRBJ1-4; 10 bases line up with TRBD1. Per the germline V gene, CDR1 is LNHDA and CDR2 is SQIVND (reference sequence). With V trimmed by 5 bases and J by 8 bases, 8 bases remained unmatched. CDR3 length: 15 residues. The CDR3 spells CASSSKGTGDEKLFF. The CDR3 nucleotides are TGTGCCAGTAGTTCGAAAGGGACAGGGGACGAAAAACTGTTTTTT. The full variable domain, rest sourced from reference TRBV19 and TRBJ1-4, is DGGITQSPKYLFRKEGQNVTLSCEQNLNHDAMYWYRQDPGQGLRLIYYSQIVNDFQKGDIAEGYSVSREKKESFPLTVTSAQKNPTAFYLCASSSKGTGDEKLFFGSGTQLSVL.

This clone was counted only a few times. In DNA form, the CDR3 reads TGTGCCAGCAGGCAGGCCTCTTCCTACGAGCAGTACTTC. Translated, it gives CASRQASSYEQYF. The chain links TRBV2 to TRBJ2-7; no clear D. Germline V lookup: CDR1 SNHLY, CDR2 FYNNEI. The CDR3 has 13 amino acids. Deletions cut 6 bases from V and 1 base from J, with 10 bases between.

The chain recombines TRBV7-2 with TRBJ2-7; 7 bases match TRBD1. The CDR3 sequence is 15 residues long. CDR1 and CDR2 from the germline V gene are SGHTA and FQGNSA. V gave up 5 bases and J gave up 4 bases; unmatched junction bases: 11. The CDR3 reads CASSPTGRGSYEQYF. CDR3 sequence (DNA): TGTGCCAGCAGCCCGACGGGCAGGGGGTCGTACGAGCAGTACTTC.

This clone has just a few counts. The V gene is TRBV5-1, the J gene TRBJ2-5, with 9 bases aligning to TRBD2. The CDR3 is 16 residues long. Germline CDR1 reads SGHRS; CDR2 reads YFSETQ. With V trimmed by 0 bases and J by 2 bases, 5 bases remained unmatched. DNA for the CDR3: TGCGCCAGCAGCTTGGAGCTAGCGGGGAGTCAAGAGACCCAGTACTTC. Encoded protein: CASSLELAGSQETQYF.

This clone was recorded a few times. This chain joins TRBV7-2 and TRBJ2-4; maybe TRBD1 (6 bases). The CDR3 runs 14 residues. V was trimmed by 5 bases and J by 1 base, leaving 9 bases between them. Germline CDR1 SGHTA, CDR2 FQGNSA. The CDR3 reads CASSRQGAKNIQYF. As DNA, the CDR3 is TGTGCCAGCAGCCGGCAGGGGGCCAAAAACATTCAGTACTTC. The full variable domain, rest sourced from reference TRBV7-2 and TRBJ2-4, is GAGVSQSPSNKVTEKGKDVELRCDPISGHTALYWYRQSLGQGLEFLIYFQGNSAPDKSGLPSDRFSAERTGGSVSTLTIQRTQQEDSAVYLCASSRQGAKNIQYFGAGTRLSVL.

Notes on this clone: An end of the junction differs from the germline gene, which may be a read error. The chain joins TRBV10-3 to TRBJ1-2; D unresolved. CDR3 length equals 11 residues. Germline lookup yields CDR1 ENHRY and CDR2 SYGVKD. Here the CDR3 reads CAIMNRELYAF. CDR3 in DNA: TGTGCCATCATGAACAGAGAGTTATATGCCTTC.

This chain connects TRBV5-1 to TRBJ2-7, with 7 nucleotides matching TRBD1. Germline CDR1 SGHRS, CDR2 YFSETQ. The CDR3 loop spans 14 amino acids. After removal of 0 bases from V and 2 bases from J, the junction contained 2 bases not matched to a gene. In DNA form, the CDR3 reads TGCGCCAGCAGCTTGGGGGACAGCGCCTACGAGCAGTACTTC. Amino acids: CASSLGDSAYEQYF. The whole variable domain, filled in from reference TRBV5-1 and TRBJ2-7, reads KAGVTQTPRYLIKTRGQQVTLSCSPISGHRSVSWYQQTPGQGLQFLFEYFSETQRNKGNFPGRFSGRQFSNSRSEMNVSTLELGDSALYLCASSLGDSAYEQYFGPGTRLTVT.

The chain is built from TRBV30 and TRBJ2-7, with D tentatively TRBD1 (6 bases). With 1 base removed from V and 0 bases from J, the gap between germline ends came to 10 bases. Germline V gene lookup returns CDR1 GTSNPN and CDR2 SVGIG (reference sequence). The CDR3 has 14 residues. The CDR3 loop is CAWSGTDRSYEQYF. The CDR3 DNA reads TGTGCCTGGAGTGGGACAGACCGCTCCTACGAGCAGTACTTC.

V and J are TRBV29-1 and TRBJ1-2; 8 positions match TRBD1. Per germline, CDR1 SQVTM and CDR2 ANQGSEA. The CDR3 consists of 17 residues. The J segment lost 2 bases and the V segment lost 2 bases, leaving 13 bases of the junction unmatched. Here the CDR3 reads CSVERKIPGQANYGYTF. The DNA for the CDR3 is TGCAGCGTTGAAAGGAAGATTCCGGGACAGGCGAACTATGGCTACACCTTC.

The CDR3 loop reads CASSITVNQPQHF. The CDR3 nucleotides are TGTGCCAGTAGTATAACGGTCAATCAGCCCCAGCATTTT. The rearrangement uses TRBV19 and TRBJ1-5; D gene uncertain. The CDR3 sequence is 13 residues long. CDR1 LNHDA and CDR2 SQIVND come from the germline V gene (reference sequence). Trimming stripped 2 bases from V and 3 bases from J, with 5 bases between.